The entry below gives a single TCR beta chain sequence along with its context. The antigen is undetermined. The sample belongs to a study of CD8 T cells in Susac syndrome. The study's findings and limits: The study conceded that its TCR sequencing and HLA analysis involved relatively few individuals.

Germline assignment: CDR1 SGHAT and CDR2 FQNNGV. Trimming cost V 0 bases and J 4 bases, with 12 bases left between them. This CDR3 is built from 16 residues. 0.5 to 1 ug RNA was reverse transcribed with random hexamers. An immunoSEQ multiplex PCR amplified TCR beta CDR3 over 54 Vbeta and 13 Jbeta. TCRdb processed the immunoSEQ multiplex PCR reads anew with MiXCR; each CDR3 protein has one entry. This sample has 55,000 to 70,000 distinct CDR3 sequences, with approximately 95% found just once. The control participants were healthy donors, and these controls were matched with respect to both age and sex. The CD8+ and CD4+ T cells were negatively isolated, with the TEMRA cells enriched by FACS.

This sequence joins TRBV11-2 and TRBJ2-2; maybe TRBD1 (5 bases). The TCR comes from a human donor in good health. Material: CD8+ T cells from PBMCs. CDR3 protein: CASSLDLQGRTGELFF. As DNA, the CDR3 is TGTGCCAGCAGCTTAGATCTTCAGGGCCGCACCGGGGAGCTGTTTTTT.